This T cell receptor beta chain originates from a study of control samples from healthy donors and cancer patients (dated by TCRdb to about 2020). The CDR3 numbers 15 residues from cysteine through phenylalanine. The DNA shown is the 45-base CDR3, in frame from base 1. CDR1 and CDR2, looked up from the germline V gene, are MNHEY and SVGEGT. Trimmed from V: 0 bases; trimmed from J: 3 bases; junction bases lacking a gene match: 0. The library was built by means of the immunoSEQ multiplex PCR assay. As stored in TCRdb, this immuneACCESS dataset retains in-frame rearrangements with V and J assigned. A fraction of the clones does not appear; measured against another copy, unresolved V genes explain less than half of the discrepancy, and the remainder lacks a known reason. The sample yields 150,000 to 200,000 clones; around 92% were counted once. The leading ten clones occupy less than 1.6% of the sample.

As to this clone: There is no known antigen for this receptor. Base qualities are not at hand, and no much larger clone is one base apart.

The rearrangement combines TRBV6-2 or TRBV6-3 with TRBJ2-1, with TRBD2 matching 9 junction bases. The TCR comes from a woman younger than 45 in good health. The sample comprised blood. The CDR3 amino acid sequence is: CASSYSREGYNEQFF. The base sequence is TGTGCCAGCAGTTACTCGCGGGAGGGCTACAATGAGCAGTTCTTC.